These 32 T cell receptor beta chains came from one sample sequenced in a study of T cells expressing NK-cell markers. TCRdb reprocessed the 5' RACE reads, keeping one entry per CDR3 protein, no DNA. Its clone listing holds around 110,000 distinct CDR3 sequences. Material: blood T cells: a sorted CD56 or NKG2C T cell subset, CD4+ or CD8+ T cells, or bulk PBMC T cells (not recorded which). These TCRs come from a woman aged 18 to 75 in good health.

The chain recombines TRBV7-9 with TRBJ2-3; as DNA is missing, the TRBD2 call by TCRdb cannot be tested. Germline lookup yields CDR1 SEHNR and CDR2 FQNEAQ (reference sequence). The CDR3 totals 13 residues. The chain's CDR3 is CAGAGGSEDTQYF.

The chain employs TRBV11-1 and TRBJ2-1; no DNA is available, so the TRBD1 call from TCRdb remains unchecked. Germline CDR1 is SGHAT and CDR2 is FQDESV (reference sequence). The CDR3 consists of 16 residues. This CDR3 reads CASSLTPGTGLVEQFF. Based on the CDR3 plus reference TRBV11-1 and TRBJ2-1, the full variable domain is EAEVAQSPRYKITEKSQAVAFWCDPISGHATLYWYRQILGQGPELLVQFQDESVVDDSQLPKDRFSAERLKGVDSTLKIQPAELGDSAMYLCASSLTPGTGLVEQFFGPGTRLTVL.

The V gene is TRBV11-3, the J gene TRBJ2-1; as DNA is missing, the TRBD1 call by TCRdb cannot be tested. CDR1 is SGHNT and CDR2 is YENEEA in the germline V gene. The CDR3 sequence is 17 residues long. The CDR3 region is CASSSLGAGSSYNEQFF.

The gene calls are TRBV6-1 and TRBJ2-4; the TRBD1 assignment by TCRdb is unverifiable without DNA. The CDR3 is made up of 13 amino acids. Per the germline V gene, CDR1 is MNHNS and CDR2 is SASEGT. CDR3 sequence: CASSDRERAIQYF.

This sequence joins TRBV19 and TRBJ2-5; the D call from TCRdb, TRBD2, cannot be confirmed without DNA. Germline V lookup: CDR1 LNHDA, CDR2 SQIVND (reference sequence). CDR3 length: 13 residues. CDR3 region: CASSIGGLETQYF.

V is TRBV9 and J is TRBJ2-2; TCRdb proposes TRBD2, but this gene call is untestable without DNA. CDR1 is SGDLS, CDR2 YYNGEE, per germline. This CDR3 comprises 16 residues. The CDR3 here is CASSGSGRFYTGELFF. The entire variable domain, with the rest obtained from reference TRBV9 and TRBJ2-2, is as follows: DSGVTQTPKHLITATGQRVTLRCSPRSGDLSVYWYQQSLDQGLQFLIQYYNGEERAKGNILERFSAQQFPDLHSELNLSSLELGDSALYFCASSGSGRFYTGELFFGEGSRLTVL.

This chain connects TRBV29-1 to TRBJ2-7. Germline V gene lookup returns CDR1 SQVTM and CDR2 ANQGSEA. The CDR3 consists of 12 residues. The CDR3: CSVQTSSYEQYF.

The chain has TRBV29-1 and TRBJ2-7; absent DNA, TCRdb's TRBD1 call cannot be checked. The CDR3 loop spans 12 amino acids. Per the germline V gene, CDR1 is SQVTM and CDR2 is ANQGSEA. This CDR3 is CSAQQGGYEQYF.

V is TRBV5-1 and J is TRBJ1-1; TCRdb's assignment of TRBD1 cannot be checked, as there is no DNA. Per the germline V gene, CDR1 is SGHRS and CDR2 is YFSETQ. The CDR3 covers 17 residues. CDR3 loop: CASSDTQGAYVDTEAFF. The full variable domain, with the rest looked up from reference TRBV5-1 and TRBJ1-1, is KAGVTQTPRYLIKTRGQQVTLSCSPISGHRSVSWYQQTPGQGLQFLFEYFSETQRNKGNFPGRFSGRQFSNSRSEMNVSTLELGDSALYLCASSDTQGAYVDTEAFFGQGTRLTVV.

This rearrangement joins TRBV19 to TRBJ2-1. Germline CDR1 LNHDA, CDR2 SQIVND (reference sequence). This CDR3 contains 13 residues. CDR3 protein: CASSIITAYEQFF. Using reference TRBV19 and TRBJ2-1 for the parts outside the CDR3, the full variable domain is DGGITQSPKYLFRKEGQNVTLSCEQNLNHDAMYWYRQDPGQGLRLIYYSQIVNDFQKGDIAEGYSVSREKKESFPLTVTSAQKNPTAFYLCASSIITAYEQFFGPGTRLTVL.

The chain joins TRBV11-2 to TRBJ2-7; TCRdb indicates TRBD2, and absent DNA this call remains unverified. Germline loops: CDR1 SGHAT, CDR2 FQNNGV. The CDR3 runs 17 residues. The CDR3 protein is CASSFSPPGLVTREQYF.

The chain uses TRBV5-5 and TRBJ2-7; the TCRdb D gene call, TRBD2, has no DNA to confirm it. The CDR3 is 17 residues long. The germline V gene has CDR1 SGHKS and CDR2 YYEKEE (reference sequence). The CDR3 is CASSLLSFGTRSYEQYF.

The chain links TRBV6-4 to TRBJ2-2; TCRdb lists TRBD1, though no DNA is available to test this call. Germline CDR1 reads MRHNA; CDR2 reads SNTAGT. CDR3 size: 14 residues. This CDR3 is CASSDRGDTGELFF.

The chain combines TRBV28 with TRBJ2-2; without DNA, the TCRdb call of TRBD1 cannot be checked. This CDR3 comprises 14 residues. The germline V gene encodes CDR1 MDHEN and CDR2 SYDVKM. The CDR3 reads CASTPGAGTGELFF. Using reference TRBV28 and TRBJ2-2 for the parts outside the CDR3, the full variable domain is DVKVTQSSRYLVKRTGEKVFLECVQDMDHENMFWYRQDPGLGLRLIYFSYDVKMKEKGDIPEGYSVSREKKERFSLILESASTNQTSMYLCASTPGAGTGELFFGEGSRLTVL.

The rearrangement uses TRBV2 and TRBJ2-1; TCRdb names TRBD2, which stays unverified in the absence of DNA. Germline CDR1 and CDR2: SNHLY and FYNNEI. CDR3 length: 16 amino acids. CDR3 protein: CASSESTGGPDDEQFF. Filled out from reference TRBV2 and TRBJ2-1, the complete variable domain reads EPEVTQTPSHQVTQMGQEVILRCVPISNHLYFYWYRQILGQKVEFLVSFYNNEISEKSEIFDDQFSVERPDGSNFTLKIRSTKLEDSAMYFCASSESTGGPDDEQFFGPGTRLTVL.

The chain uses TRBV5-5 and TRBJ2-5; as DNA is missing, the TRBD2 call by TCRdb cannot be tested. Per the germline V gene, CDR1 is SGHKS and CDR2 is YYEKEE (reference sequence). This CDR3 comprises 16 residues. The CDR3 reads CASSLSGLAAKETQYF.

The chain joins TRBV6-1 to TRBJ2-3; TCRdb's D call, TRBD1, is unchecked because there is no DNA. CDR3 length: 14 residues. The germline CDR1 and CDR2 sequences are MNHNS and SASEGT. The CDR3 reads CASSTGTSADTQYF.

The chain joins TRBV12-3 or TRBV12-4 to TRBJ1-2. The CDR3 extends over 14 amino acids. Here the CDR3 reads CASSLEGPGGGYTF.

This chain links TRBV7-9 with TRBJ2-1; TCRdb's D call, TRBD2, is unchecked because there is no DNA. The CDR3 extends over 13 amino acids. The germline V gene has CDR1 SEHNR and CDR2 FQNEAQ (reference sequence). The CDR3 sequence is CASSFSGRGEQFF.

Here the CDR3 reads CASDPGTFNYGYTF. The chain employs TRBV6-2 or TRBV6-3 and TRBJ1-2; TCRdb's assignment of TRBD1 cannot be checked, as there is no DNA. CDR3 length: 14 residues. The germline V gene has CDR1 MNHEY and CDR2 SVGEGT.

The chain combines TRBV5-1 with TRBJ2-3. This CDR3 region has 12 residues. Germline assignment: CDR1 SGHRS and CDR2 YFSETQ. The CDR3 sequence: CASSLTPDTQYF.

This rearrangement joins TRBV27 to TRBJ2-2; TCRdb gives TRBD2 as the D gene, but with no DNA this cannot be confirmed. In germline, CDR1 is MNHEY, CDR2 SMNVEV (reference sequence). The CDR3 spans 16 residues. The CDR3 protein is CASSLVLAGGAGELFF.

The genes are TRBV6-5 and TRBJ1-3; TCRdb outputs TRBD1, but without DNA this stays unchecked. This CDR3 region has 17 residues. Germline-derived CDR1 and CDR2 are MNHEY and SVGAGI. The CDR3 loop is CASSYSPGQGDGNTIYF.

The chain links TRBV19 to TRBJ1-1; TCRdb reports TRBD1, a call that lacks DNA to check it against. Germline loops: CDR1 LNHDA, CDR2 SQIVND (reference sequence). The CDR3 is 14 amino acids. CDR3 loop: CASKLTGGETEAFF.

The rearrangement links TRBV12-3 or TRBV12-4 to TRBJ2-5; TCRdb outputs TRBD2, but without DNA this stays unchecked. The CDR3 length is 16 residues. CDR3 residues: CASSLAASGVQETQYF.

The V gene is TRBV7-9, the J gene TRBJ1-3; TCRdb proposes TRBD1, but this gene call is untestable without DNA. The V gene's germline CDR1 is SEHNR and CDR2 FQNEAQ (reference sequence). The CDR3 sequence is 16 residues long. The CDR3: CASSKPPTGSGNTIYF.

The genes are TRBV12-3 or TRBV12-4 and TRBJ2-5; TCRdb indicates TRBD2, and absent DNA this call remains unverified. The CDR3 is 15 residues long. The CDR3 region is CASTQVAGVSETQYF.

CDR3 protein: CASSSTDSSGDAQYF. The chain carries TRBV11-3 and TRBJ2-3; TCRdb proposes TRBD2, but this gene call is untestable without DNA. Germline CDR1 SGHNT, CDR2 YENEEA. This CDR3 is 15 amino acids long.

This chain joins TRBV7-8 and TRBJ2-1. This CDR3 comprises 13 residues. From germline, CDR1 is SGHVS and CDR2 FQNEAQ. CDR3 region: CASTQEWGNEQFF.

The gene calls are TRBV12-3 or TRBV12-4 and TRBJ2-3; TCRdb's assignment of TRBD2 cannot be checked, as there is no DNA. The CDR3 is 16 amino acids. The CDR3 reads CASRSGSGGWTDTQYF.

This sequence joins TRBV3-1 and TRBJ2-5; absent DNA, TCRdb's TRBD2 call cannot be checked. The CDR3 length is 16 residues. The V gene's germline CDR1 is LGHDT and CDR2 YNNKEL (reference sequence). Here the CDR3 reads CASSQEDAGGGETQYF.

V is TRBV19 and J is TRBJ1-1; TCRdb's D gene call, TRBD1, goes unchecked for lack of DNA. The CDR3 is 14 amino acids. Germline assignment: CDR1 LNHDA and CDR2 SQIVND (reference sequence). CDR3 sequence reads: CASSMQTGDTEAFF.